This T cell receptor beta chain was sequenced during a study of monozygotic twins with inflammatory bowel disease. Broader study findings: Ultimately, a single strong signal or clonotype associated with IBD was not supported. On the inverse Simpson index, IBD patients scored lower for TCRbeta diversity than healthy co-twins.

Each UMI harboured a 6-nucleotide sample barcode and was appended via template switching. TCRdb re-called the 5' RACE reads; one entry per CDR3 protein, DNA not given. This sample contains 45,000 or so distinct CDR3 sequences. As to this clonotype: Its antigen remains unknown.

Germline CDR1 SGHRS, CDR2 YFSETQ. CDR3 length: 13 amino acids. This sequence was found in a human donor with ulcerative colitis or Crohn's disease, or a healthy co-twin of an affected twin (not recorded which). The V and J genes are TRBV5-1 and TRBJ1-2. Material for sequencing was blood. The CDR3 sequence: CASSLEAGYGYTF.